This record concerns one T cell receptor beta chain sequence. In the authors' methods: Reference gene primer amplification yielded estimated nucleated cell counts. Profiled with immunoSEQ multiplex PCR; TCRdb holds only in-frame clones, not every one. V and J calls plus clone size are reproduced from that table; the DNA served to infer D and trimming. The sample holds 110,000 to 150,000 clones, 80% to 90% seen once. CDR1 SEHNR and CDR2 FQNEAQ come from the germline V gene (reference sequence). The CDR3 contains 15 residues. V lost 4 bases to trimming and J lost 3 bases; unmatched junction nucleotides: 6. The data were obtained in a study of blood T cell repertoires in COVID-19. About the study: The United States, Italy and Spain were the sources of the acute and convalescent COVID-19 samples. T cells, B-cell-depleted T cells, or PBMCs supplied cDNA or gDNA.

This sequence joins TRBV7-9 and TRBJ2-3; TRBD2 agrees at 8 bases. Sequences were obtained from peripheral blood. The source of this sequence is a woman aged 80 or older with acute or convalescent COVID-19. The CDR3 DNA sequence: TGTGCCAGCAGCTCCCGAGGCGGGGGGACAGATACGCAGTATTTT. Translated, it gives CASSSRGGGTDTQYF.